This T cell receptor beta chain was sequenced during a study of regulatory T cells in long-lasting Graves disease (dated by TCRdb to the early 2020s). General notes on the study: Patients with newly diagnosed Graves' disease had been on antithyroid drugs for under 3 months. A total of roughly 33 samples were covered by TCR sequencing, comprising roughly 13 persistent and 20 or so newly diagnosed Graves' disease patients. The study was registered as a clinical trial and conducted in China. Persistent Graves' disease patients were compared with newly diagnosed Graves' disease patients by peripheral blood TCR sequencing and RNA sequencing.

This sample's time point label indicates: newly diagnosed GD, antithyroid drugs for less than 3 months. RNA was extracted from PBMCs in TRIzol for both TCR sequencing and RNA sequencing. The diagnosis of Graves' disease followed American Thyroid Association guidelines. Patients for the study were recruited at an endocrinology department in Xi'an, China. Each patient gave 7 to 9.5 milliliters of peripheral blood, collected in an EDTA anticoagulant tube. Ficoll Paque Plus density gradient separation was used to isolate PBMCs, and no further T cell sorting was done. An Agilent 2100 Bioanalyzer and agarose gel were used to assess RNA quality, and a NanoDrop 2000 was used to measure RNA concentration. This clonotype has at least ten counts. Its antigen remains undetermined. Per-base qualities were not stored, and no clone one base away is much larger. Receptor libraries were prepared by multiplex PCR. TCRdb lists the instrument as Illumina HiSeq 4000. To build TCR beta libraries, CDR3 regions were amplified by Arm-PCR using iRepertoire HTBI primers. Gel purification was performed on PCR products prior to sequencing. In the paper's pipeline: Across samples, about 63 TRBV and 13 to 15 TRBJ segments were identified and used for gene usage analysis of CDR3 amino acid clonotypes. COPE and FqMerger were used to merge the filtered high-quality paired reads into contigs. BLAST was used to align contigs to the IMGT TRBV, TRBD and TRBJ reference genes, and CDR3 was defined following IMGT. Any clonotype with a frequency above 0.1% was classified as a highly expanded clone. Shannon entropy was used to measure repertoire diversity, and the Gini coefficient was used to measure V-J evenness. Public clonotypes were defined as clonotypes shared by more than one individual. TCRdb reanalyzed the raw reads on its own, using fastp at Q25 for trimming and MiXCR for clone calling, and kept in-frame beta chains. Every distinct CDR3 protein forms one entry, paired with its most common genes and DNA. These V and J calls rely on TCRdb rather than the paper's analysis. Recorded for this sample are 200,000 to 250,000 distinct CDR3 sequences; about 19% of them occurred a single time. The ten largest make up approximately 13% of the sample.

Study-wide conclusions, independent of this receptor: Compared with newly diagnosed patients, persistent Graves' disease patients had lower TCR Shannon entropy and fewer highly expanded clones, which suggests clonal expansion. Only the TCR beta chain was sequenced and analyzed. Only peripheral blood was studied, because thyroid tissue, the primary lesion, was inaccessible. Persistent disease showed preferential use of TRBV28, TRBJ1-2 and TRBJ2-5, whereas newly diagnosed disease favored TRBV20-1 and TRBJ2-1. Persistent patients shared more public clonotypes among themselves (around 2,500) than newly diagnosed patients did (about 970). As a limitation, the authors acknowledged that the small sample size may reduce accuracy.

The CDR3 runs 15 residues from the cysteine to the phenylalanine. Left in the record is the CDR3 DNA by itself, 45 bases read in frame from the first base. The germline V gene provides CDR1 SGDLS and CDR2 YYNGEE. Trimming removed 0 bases from V and 5 bases from J, leaving 13 bases between the germline ends. The chain employs TRBV9 and TRBJ2-3, with TRBD2 as a weak D call on 5 bases. The receptor's source is a female donor with Graves disease. The specimen comprised peripheral blood mononuclear cells (PBMCs), sampled at new diagnosis, from a patient treated with antithyroid drugs. CDR3 region: CASSVAFGRGDTQYF. The sequenced DNA is TGTGCCAGCAGCGTAGCATTCGGTCGGGGAGATACGCAGTATTTT.